The clone carrying this T cell receptor (beta chain) was seen at least ten times. The ends were cut back, 3 bases at V and 10 bases at J, with 10 bases in the middle. The CDR3 has 12 residues. Via MiXCR, TCRdb re-called the multiplex PCR reads, giving one row per CDR3 protein. The sample has around 140,000 distinct CDR3 sequences; under 25% are singletons. The sample is drawn from a study of breast tumors, draining lymph nodes, adjacent tissues. The lymph nodes were axillary draining lymph nodes from breast cancer patients. The chain recombines TRBV12-3 or TRBV12-4 with TRBJ2-1; TRBD2 might be the D (6 bases). The TCR was taken from a female donor with breast cancer. Some clones in this sample may be carry-over from other donors' samples. Sequences were obtained from axillary lymph node tissue. The CDR3: CASSLGGWEQFF. CDR3 nucleotides: TGTGCCAGCAGTTTGGGGGGTTGGGAGCAGTTCTTC.